Following are 30 T cell receptor beta chains from one sample sequenced in a study of T cell responses to AZD1222 COVID-19 vaccine. Using immunoSEQ multiplex PCR, the repertoire was profiled, and TCRdb retains in-frame clones only, with some absent. Of 100,000 or so clones detected, around nine tenths appear once; the ten largest clones hold around 10%. Sequencing used peripheral blood, obtained 28 days after the second AZD1222 dose. The receptors originated from an adult who received the AZD1222 COVID-19 vaccine.

The chain links TRBV18 to TRBJ2-1, with 8 bases lining up with TRBD2. CDR1 is KGHSH, CDR2 LQKENI, per germline. Trimming cost V 6 bases and J 4 bases; bases outside gene matches: 8. CDR3 length: 15 residues. The CDR3 is CASSVGLAGYNEQFF. CDR3 bases: TGTGCCAGCTCTGTGGGGCTAGCGGGTTACAATGAGCAGTTCTTC.

The V and J genes are TRBV5-6 and TRBJ1-2; unclear D gene. With 2 bases removed from V and 4 bases from J, the gap between germline ends came to 6 bases. The CDR3 covers 12 residues. Germline loops: CDR1 SGHDT, CDR2 YYEEEE. The CDR3 reads CASSFRSYGYTF. CDR3 nucleotide sequence: TGTGCCAGCAGCTTTAGGAGCTATGGCTACACCTTC.

The chain employs TRBV9 and TRBJ1-2, with a possible D match to TRBD1 (6 bases). The V gene lost 0 bases and the J gene lost 7 bases, with 13 bases spanning the gap. This CDR3 contains 14 residues. Germline CDR1 SGDLS, CDR2 YYNGEE. This CDR3 is CASSVVQGSRGYTF. CDR3 nucleotide sequence: TGTGCCAGCAGCGTAGTCCAGGGGAGTCGTGGCTACACCTTC.

The chain recombines TRBV28 with TRBJ1-2; D gene ambiguous. CDR1 is MDHEN and CDR2 is SYDVKM in the germline V gene. V gave up 5 bases and J gave up 3 bases, with 7 bases separating them. The CDR3 contains 12 residues. The CDR3 sequence: CASSPHDYGYTF. DNA of the CDR3: TGTGCCAGCAGTCCCCACGACTATGGCTACACCTTC.

The rearrangement joins TRBV28 to TRBJ1-5; the D is unclear. Germline V CDR1 and CDR2: MDHEN, SYDVKM. V was shortened by 7 bases and J by 5 bases, with 15 bases between the two germline ends. The CDR3 is 14 amino acids. This chain's CDR3 is CASINRGWDQPQHF. The CDR3 DNA sequence: TGTGCCAGCATCAATCGGGGTTGGGATCAGCCCCAGCATTTT.

This clone was found a few times. V is TRBV5-1 and J is TRBJ1-1; D gene uncertain. The germline CDR1 and CDR2 sequences are SGHRS and YFSETQ. Trimming shortened V by 3 bases and J by 3 bases, and 9 bases separated the two germline ends. The CDR3 sequence is 13 residues long. The CDR3 region has the DNA TGCGCCAGCAGCTCCGAGGGTTACACTGAAGCTTTCTTT. This translates into CASSSEGYTEAFF.

The chain couples TRBV11-2 to TRBJ2-5; 9 positions match TRBD2. Looked up from germline, CDR1 is SGHAT and CDR2 is FQNNGV. The CDR3 spans 18 residues. V lost 5 bases to trimming and J lost 5 bases; unmatched junction nucleotides: 18. CDR3 protein: CASSTLAGGLARGETQYF. CDR3 coding DNA: TGTGCCAGCAGCACCCTAGCGGGTGGACTAGCGCGAGGCGAGACCCAGTACTTC. Looking up the rest from reference TRBV11-2 and TRBJ2-5 gives the full variable domain: EAGVAQSPRYKIIEKRQSVAFWCNPISGHATLYWYQQILGQGPKLLIQFQNNGVVDDSQLPKDRFSAERLKGVDSTLKIQPAKLEDSAVYLCASSTLAGGLARGETQYFGPGTRLLVL.

This rearrangement joins TRBV20-1 to TRBJ2-7; weak D call: TRBD1 (6 bases). The CDR3 runs to 15 residues. CDR1 and CDR2 (germline): DFQATT, SNEGSKA (reference sequence). V lost 3 bases to trimming and J lost 5 bases, with 20 bases between them. DNA of the CDR3: TGCAGTGCTAGTTTCCGGGACATAGGGTTTAACGAGCAGTACTTC. Amino acids: CSASFRDIGFNEQYF.

This clone was counted once. The rearrangement uses TRBV7-9 and TRBJ1-6; no clear D gene. This CDR3 has 15 amino acids. V was cut by 4 bases and J by 9 bases, with 16 bases left in between. Germline V CDR1 and CDR2: SEHNR, FQNEAQ (reference sequence). The CDR3 bases are TGTGCCAGCAGCTCAGCTGGCGGAGGGAGTTCACCCCTCCACTTT. Protein sequence: CASSSAGGGSSPLHF.

The chain recombines TRBV6-6 with TRBJ1-6; 8 bases line up with TRBD1. Per germline, CDR1 MNHNY and CDR2 SVGAGI (reference sequence). The CDR3 spans 17 residues. Germline trimming cut 5 bases from V and 0 bases from J; bases unmatched to any gene: 6. DNA of the CDR3: TGTGCCAGCAGTCAGGACAGGGCGATCTCCTATAATTCACCCCTCCACTTT. It specifies CASSQDRAISYNSPLHF.

This chain joins TRBV11-3 and TRBJ2-1; 7 bases match TRBD2. Germline V CDR1 and CDR2: SGHNT, YENEEA. J lost 2 bases, V lost 4 bases, and 8 bases had no gene match. This CDR3 region has 16 residues. The CDR3 loop reads CASSSQRDFPYNEQFF. The CDR3 coding sequence is TGTGCCAGCAGCTCCCAGCGGGATTTTCCCTACAATGAGCAGTTCTTC.

The rearrangement joins TRBV18 to TRBJ1-2; 7 bases match TRBD1. The CDR3 extends over 14 amino acids. Germline assignment: CDR1 KGHSH and CDR2 LQKENI. The ends lost 5 bases at V and 4 bases at J; junction bases unmatched: 7. CDR3 nucleotide sequence: TGTGCCAGCTCAAACGACAGGGCGGGCTATGGCTACACCTTC. Protein product: CASSNDRAGYGYTF.

This chain joins TRBV5-1 and TRBJ2-5, with 7 bases matching TRBD2. Trimming took 0 bases from V and 5 from J; bases not matched to a gene: 4. The CDR3 is 14 residues long. Germline V gives CDR1 SGHRS, CDR2 YFSETQ. The CDR3 nucleotides are TGCGCCAGCAGCTTGGGAGCGGGGTCGGAGACCCAGTACTTC. It translates to CASSLGAGSETQYF. The variable domain in full, completed from reference TRBV5-1 and TRBJ2-5, reads KAGVTQTPRYLIKTRGQQVTLSCSPISGHRSVSWYQQTPGQGLQFLFEYFSETQRNKGNFPGRFSGRQFSNSRSEMNVSTLELGDSALYLCASSLGAGSETQYFGPGTRLLVL.

This chain links TRBV4-2 with TRBJ2-1; 10 positions agree with TRBD2. CDR1 and CDR2 (germline): LGHNA, YNFKEQ. The CDR3 length is 16 residues. Germline trimming cut 1 base from V and 2 bases from J; bases unmatched to any gene: 2. As DNA, the CDR3 is TGTGCCAGCAGCCAAGGTCTAGCGGGAGCCTACAATGAGCAGTTCTTC. This translates into CASSQGLAGAYNEQFF.

V gene TRBV19 combines with J gene TRBJ1-1; 7 positions agree with TRBD1. V shed 2 bases and J 3 bases; nucleotides not matched to a gene: 6. The CDR3 sequence is 15 residues long. Per the germline V gene, CDR1 is LNHDA and CDR2 is SQIVND (reference sequence). The CDR3 DNA reads as TGTGCCAGTAGTATAACGACAGGGATGTACACTGAAGCTTTCTTT. Its protein is CASSITTGMYTEAFF. The complete variable domain, with remaining parts taken from reference TRBV19 and TRBJ1-1, reads DGGITQSPKYLFRKEGQNVTLSCEQNLNHDAMYWYRQDPGQGLRLIYYSQIVNDFQKGDIAEGYSVSREKKESFPLTVTSAQKNPTAFYLCASSITTGMYTEAFFGQGTRLTVV.

The J gene is TRBJ1-5, the V gene TRBV11-2, with TRBD1 matching over 7 bases. The germline V gene encodes CDR1 SGHAT and CDR2 FQNNGV. The CDR3 runs 17 residues. With 4 bases clipped from V and 0 bases from J, the junction kept 9 bases outside the gene matches. This CDR3 reads CASSSGTDLSSNQPQHF. The CDR3 DNA reads as TGTGCCAGCAGCTCCGGGACAGATTTATCTAGCAATCAGCCCCAGCATTTT.

The rearrangement uses TRBV25-1 and TRBJ2-7; tentative D call: TRBD1 (6 bases). The CDR3 loop spans 13 amino acids. Per germline, CDR1 MGHDK and CDR2 SYGVNS. Deletions cut 7 bases from V and 3 bases from J, with 13 bases between. CDR3 sequence reads: CASKTGGHYEQYF. The CDR3 bases are TGTGCCAGCAAGACAGGAGGCCACTACGAGCAGTACTTC.

The CDR3 DNA follows: TGTGCCAGCAGCTTAGGAGGATCTAATTCACCCCTCCACTTT. Amino acids: CASSLGGSNSPLHF. This chain uses TRBV7-3 with TRBJ1-6; no definite D call. CDR1 and CDR2 from the germline V gene are SGHTA and FQGTGA. The CDR3 is 14 amino acids. Trimming stripped 2 bases from V and 6 bases from J, with 8 bases between.

The chain has TRBV24-1 and TRBJ1-5, with D uncertain. This CDR3 region has 12 residues. From germline, CDR1 is KGHDR and CDR2 SFDVKD. V was clipped by 5 bases and J by 9 bases, with 10 bases between them. The CDR3 DNA sequence: TGTGCCACCAGTGGACCGGAGGGGCCCCAGCATTTT. It codes for CATSGPEGPQHF.

The chain carries TRBV30 and TRBJ2-3; possibly TRBD2 for D (5 bases). The CDR3 totals 16 residues. Trimming removed 0 bases at V and 2 bases at J, with 15 bases between. Germline CDR1 is GTSNPN and CDR2 is SVGIG (reference sequence). The CDR3 loop reads CAWSVHRTGTTDTQYF. The CDR3 DNA reads TGTGCCTGGAGTGTACACCGGACTGGAACCACAGATACGCAGTATTTT.

The CDR3, as DNA: TGTGCCAGCAGCTTGGCCGCGACCAATACACTGTTTTTT. Translation gives CASSLAATNTLFF. The chain carries TRBV5-6 and TRBJ1-4, with D unresolved. The ends were cut back, 0 bases at V and 13 bases at J, with 13 bases in the middle. In germline, CDR1 is SGHDT, CDR2 YYEEEE. This CDR3 spans 13 amino acids.

The chain joins TRBV6-5 to TRBJ1-1; D gene uncertain. This CDR3 contains 15 residues. From germline, CDR1 is MNHEY and CDR2 SVGAGI. V was pared by 8 bases and J by 1 base, with 17 bases between. The CDR3 protein is CASLIPARGNTEAFF. The CDR3 coding sequence is TGTGCCAGCCTAATCCCGGCCCGGGGGAACACTGAAGCTTTCTTT.

V gene TRBV29-1 combines with J gene TRBJ2-3, with 9 bases identical to TRBD2. The V segment lost 7 bases and the J segment 5 bases; nucleotides outside the gene matches: 10. The CDR3 sequence is 14 residues long. Germline CDR1 SQVTM, CDR2 ANQGSEA. CDR3 protein: CSAAGGRLVDTQYF. The CDR3 coding sequence is TGCAGCGCTGCGGGGGGGCGTCTTGTAGATACGCAGTATTTT.

The gene calls are TRBV4-2 and TRBJ2-1, with 12 bases matching TRBD2. Germline V CDR1 and CDR2: LGHNA, YNFKEQ. Trimming cost V 1 base and J 2 bases; bases outside gene matches: 3. The CDR3 spans 17 residues. CDR3 sequence: CASSQGLAGAAYNEQFF. DNA of the CDR3: TGTGCCAGCAGCCAAGGACTAGCGGGGGCAGCCTACAATGAGCAGTTCTTC.

The V and J genes are TRBV9 and TRBJ2-7; 9 bases fit TRBD2. The germline CDR1 and CDR2 sequences are SGDLS and YYNGEE. The J segment lost 2 bases and the V segment lost 3 bases, leaving 3 bases of the junction unmatched. This CDR3 spans 14 amino acids. Here the CDR3 DNA reads TGTGCCAGCAGCGCGAGCGGGAGGCCCTACGAGCAGTACTTC. Its translation: CASSASGRPYEQYF.

The chain recombines TRBV3-1 (or the pseudogene TRBV3-2) with TRBJ1-2; TRBD1 might be the D (6 bases). The CDR3 runs 14 residues. Germline CDR1 reads LGHDT; CDR2 reads YNNKEL (reference sequence). Between the trimmed V and J ends, which lost 3 bases and 4 bases, there was a span of 12 bases. As DNA, the CDR3 is TGTGCCAGCAGCCACAAACAGGGCCCCTATGGCTACACCTTC. This codes for CASSHKQGPYGYTF.

The chain employs TRBV5-4 and TRBJ1-2; possible D gene TRBD1, 5 bases. The CDR3 length is 14 residues. CDR1 SGHNT and CDR2 YYREEE come from the germline V gene (reference sequence). The V end was cut by 1 base, the J end by 5 bases, with 12 bases between. The CDR3 region has the DNA TGTGCCAGCAGCTTGACAGGCAGTTATTATGGCTACACCTTC. Its translation: CASSLTGSYYGYTF.

This clone was detected many times. The rearrangement joins TRBV18 to TRBJ2-1; TRBD1 agrees at 7 bases. V lost 1 base and J lost 8; bases outside the gene matches: 11. The CDR3 is 16 amino acids. Germline V CDR1 and CDR2: KGHSH, LQKENI. CDR3: CASSPLGPQGSHEQFF. The CDR3 DNA sequence: TGTGCCAGCTCACCACTGGGGCCACAGGGGAGCCATGAGCAGTTCTTC. Full variable domain (missing parts from reference TRBV18 and TRBJ2-1): NAGVMQNPRHLVRRRGQEARLRCSPMKGHSHVYWYRQLPEEGLKFMVYLQKENIIDESGMPKERFSAEFPKEGPSILRIQQVVRGDSAAYFCASSPLGPQGSHEQFFGPGTRLTVL.

The V gene is TRBV5-1, the J gene TRBJ1-1, with 9 bases matching TRBD1. Germline values: CDR1 SGHRS, CDR2 YFSETQ. The CDR3 sequence is 13 residues long. The CDR3 coding sequence is TGCGCTGGCCGGGACAGGGTCTCCGGTGAAGCTTTCTTT. As protein: CAGRDRVSGEAFF.

The V and J genes are TRBV6-5 and TRBJ2-5, with D unclear. Trimming cost V 5 bases and J 2 bases, with 6 bases left between them. The V gene's germline CDR1 is MNHEY and CDR2 SVGAGI. This CDR3 contains 12 residues. The CDR3 loop reads CASSTTQETQYF. CDR3 nucleotides: TGTGCCAGCAGTACCACGCAAGAGACCCAGTACTTC.